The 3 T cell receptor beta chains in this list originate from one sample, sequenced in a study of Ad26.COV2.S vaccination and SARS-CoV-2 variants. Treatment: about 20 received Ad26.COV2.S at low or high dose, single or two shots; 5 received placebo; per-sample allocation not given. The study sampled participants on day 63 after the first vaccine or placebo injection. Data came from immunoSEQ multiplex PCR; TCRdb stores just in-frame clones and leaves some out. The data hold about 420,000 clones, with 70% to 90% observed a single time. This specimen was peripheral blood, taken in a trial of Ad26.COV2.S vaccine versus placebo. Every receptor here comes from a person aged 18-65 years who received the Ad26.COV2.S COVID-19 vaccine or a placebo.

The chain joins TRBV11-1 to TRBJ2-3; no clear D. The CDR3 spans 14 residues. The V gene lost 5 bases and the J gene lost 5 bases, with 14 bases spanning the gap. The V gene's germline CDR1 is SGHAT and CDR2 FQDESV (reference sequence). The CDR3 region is CASSPTMGLDTQYF. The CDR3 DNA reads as TGTGCCAGCAGCCCCACGATGGGTTTAGATACGCAGTATTTT.

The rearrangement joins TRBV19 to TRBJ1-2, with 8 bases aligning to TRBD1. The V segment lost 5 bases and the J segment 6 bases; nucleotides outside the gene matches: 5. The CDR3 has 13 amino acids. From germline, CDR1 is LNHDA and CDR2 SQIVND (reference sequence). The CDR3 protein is CASSPRTGNGYTF. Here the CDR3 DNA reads TGTGCCAGTAGTCCACGGACAGGGAATGGCTACACCTTC.

The DNA of the CDR3 is TGTGCCAGCAGCCACATAGCGGGGGGGAACTACGAGCAGTACTTC. This codes for CASSHIAGGNYEQYF. The chain is built from TRBV3-1 (or the pseudogene TRBV3-2) and TRBJ2-7, with 11 bases fitting TRBD2. With 3 bases clipped from V and 3 bases from J, the junction kept 4 bases outside the gene matches. Germline V gives CDR1 LGHDT, CDR2 YNNKEL (reference sequence). There are 15 residues in the CDR3.